These 2 T cell receptor beta chains were sequenced from one sample in a study of beta chain features in type 1 diabetes. Findings and caveats of the study: Type 1 diabetes patients had TCRB CDR3s that were shorter (moderately but significantly so) in all four CD4+ subsets.

What was sequenced were expressed TCRB transcripts, since all of the isolated RNA had been reverse transcribed. The repertoire was sequenced with immunoSEQ multiplex PCR; TCRdb's copy has only in-frame clones and lacks some. The sample contains about 650,000 clones, around 12% of which appear only once. These receptors have no known antigen. Sequenced: naive CD4+ T cells from blood. The receptors were sampled from a man younger than 40 with type 1 diabetes.

This clone showed up just a few times. The J gene is TRBJ1-6, the V gene TRBV9; D not resolved. V lost 1 base to trimming and J lost 7 bases, with 9 bases between them. Looked up from germline, CDR1 is SGDLS and CDR2 is YYNGEE. This CDR3 contains 14 residues. This CDR3 is CASSVTGINSPLHF. In DNA form, the CDR3 reads TGTGCCAGCAGCGTAACGGGGATCAATTCACCCCTCCACTTT.

V usage is TRBV6-5 and J usage is TRBJ1-4; 8 nucleotides agree with TRBD1. With V trimmed by 6 bases and J by 7 bases, 10 bases remained unmatched. The germline gives CDR1 MNHEY, CDR2 SVGAGI. There are 15 residues in the CDR3. The CDR3 region is CASSLGQGLSEKLFF. As DNA, the CDR3 is TGTGCCAGCAGCCTCGGACAGGGTCTAAGTGAAAAACTGTTTTTT.